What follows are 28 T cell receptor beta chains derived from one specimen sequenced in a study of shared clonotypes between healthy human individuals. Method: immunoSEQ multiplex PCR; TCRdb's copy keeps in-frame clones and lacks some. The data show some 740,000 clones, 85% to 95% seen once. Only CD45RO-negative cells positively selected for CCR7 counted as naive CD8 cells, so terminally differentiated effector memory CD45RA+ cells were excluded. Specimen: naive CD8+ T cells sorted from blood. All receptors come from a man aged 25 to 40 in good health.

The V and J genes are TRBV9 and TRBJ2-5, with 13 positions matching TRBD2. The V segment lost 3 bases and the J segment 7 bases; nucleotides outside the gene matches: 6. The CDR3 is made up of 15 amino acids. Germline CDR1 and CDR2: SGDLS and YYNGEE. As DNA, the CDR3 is TGTGCCAGCAGCGACAGGACTAGCGGGAGCTGGACCCAGTACTTC. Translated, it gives CASSDRTSGSWTQYF.

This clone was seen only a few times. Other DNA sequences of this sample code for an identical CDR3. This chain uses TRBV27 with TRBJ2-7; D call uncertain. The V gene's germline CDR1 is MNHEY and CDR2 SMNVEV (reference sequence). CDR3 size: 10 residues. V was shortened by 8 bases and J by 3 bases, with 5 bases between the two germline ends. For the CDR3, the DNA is TGTGCCAGCGGGTACTACGAGCAGTACTTC. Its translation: CASGYYEQYF.

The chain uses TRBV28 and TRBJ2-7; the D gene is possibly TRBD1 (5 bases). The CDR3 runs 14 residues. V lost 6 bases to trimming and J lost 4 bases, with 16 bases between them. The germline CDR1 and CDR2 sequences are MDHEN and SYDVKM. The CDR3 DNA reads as TGTGCCAGCAGGCAGGGTGGGGTTGGGTACGAGCAGTACTTC. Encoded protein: CASRQGGVGYEQYF.

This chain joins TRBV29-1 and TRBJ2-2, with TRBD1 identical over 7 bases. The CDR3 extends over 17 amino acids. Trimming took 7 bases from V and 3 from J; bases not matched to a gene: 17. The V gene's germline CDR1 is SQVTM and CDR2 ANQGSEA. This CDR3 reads CSAAGTESSRDTGELFF. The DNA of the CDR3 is TGCAGCGCCGCCGGGACAGAGTCTTCCAGGGACACCGGGGAGCTGTTTTTT.

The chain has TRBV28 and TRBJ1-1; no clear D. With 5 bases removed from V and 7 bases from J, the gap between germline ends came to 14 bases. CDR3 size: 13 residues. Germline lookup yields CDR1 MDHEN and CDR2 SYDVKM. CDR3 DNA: TGTGCCAGCAGTCCCCCCGGGCGGGATGAAGCTTTCTTT. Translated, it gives CASSPPGRDEAFF. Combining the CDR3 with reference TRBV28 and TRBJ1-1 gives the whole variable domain DVKVTQSSRYLVKRTGEKVFLECVQDMDHENMFWYRQDPGLGLRLIYFSYDVKMKEKGDIPEGYSVSREKKERFSLILESASTNQTSMYLCASSPPGRDEAFFGQGTRLTVV.

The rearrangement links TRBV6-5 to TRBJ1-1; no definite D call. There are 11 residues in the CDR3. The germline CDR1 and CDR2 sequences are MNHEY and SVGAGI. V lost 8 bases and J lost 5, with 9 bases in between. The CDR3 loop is CASLGRTEAFF. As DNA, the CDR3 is TGTGCCAGCTTGGGGAGGACTGAAGCTTTCTTT.

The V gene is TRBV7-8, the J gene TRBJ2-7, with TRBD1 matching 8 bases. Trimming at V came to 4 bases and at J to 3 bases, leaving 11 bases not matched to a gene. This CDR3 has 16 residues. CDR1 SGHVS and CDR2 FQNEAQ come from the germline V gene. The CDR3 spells CASSSLNRGFLYEQYF. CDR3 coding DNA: TGTGCCAGCAGCTCTCTGAACAGGGGGTTTCTCTACGAGCAGTACTTC.

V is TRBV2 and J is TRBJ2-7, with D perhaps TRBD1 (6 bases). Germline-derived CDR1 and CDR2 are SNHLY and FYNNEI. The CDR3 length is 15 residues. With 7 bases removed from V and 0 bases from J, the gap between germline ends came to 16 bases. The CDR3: CASIARQVNSYEQYF. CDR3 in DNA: TGTGCCAGCATTGCCCGACAGGTGAACTCCTACGAGCAGTACTTC.

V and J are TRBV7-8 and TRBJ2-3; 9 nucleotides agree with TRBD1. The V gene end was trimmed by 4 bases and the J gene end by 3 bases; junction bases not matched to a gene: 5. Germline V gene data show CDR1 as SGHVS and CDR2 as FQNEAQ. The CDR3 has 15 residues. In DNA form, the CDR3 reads TGTGCCAGCAGCTACCGGGACAGGGATACAGATACGCAGTATTTT. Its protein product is CASSYRDRDTDTQYF.

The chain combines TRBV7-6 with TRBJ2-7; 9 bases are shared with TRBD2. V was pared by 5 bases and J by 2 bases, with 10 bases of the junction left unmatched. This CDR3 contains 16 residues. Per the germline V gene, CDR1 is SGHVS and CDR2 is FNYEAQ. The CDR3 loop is CASSPSSGNLPYEQYF. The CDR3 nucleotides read TGTGCCAGCAGCCCATCTAGCGGGAATCTACCCTACGAGCAGTACTTC.

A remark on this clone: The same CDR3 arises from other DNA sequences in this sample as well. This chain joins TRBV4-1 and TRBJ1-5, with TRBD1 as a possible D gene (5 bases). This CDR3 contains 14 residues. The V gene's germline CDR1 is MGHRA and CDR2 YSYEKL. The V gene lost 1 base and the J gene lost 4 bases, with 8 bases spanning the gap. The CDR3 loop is CASSQGDGNQPQHF. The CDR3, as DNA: TGCGCCAGCAGCCAAGGGGACGGAAATCAGCCCCAGCATTTT.

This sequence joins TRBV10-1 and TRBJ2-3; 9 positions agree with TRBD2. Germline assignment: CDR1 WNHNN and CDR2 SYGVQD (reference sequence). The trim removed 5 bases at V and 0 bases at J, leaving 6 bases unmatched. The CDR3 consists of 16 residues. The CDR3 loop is CASSKGLAASTDTQYF. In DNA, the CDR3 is TGCGCCAGCAGTAAGGGACTAGCAGCCAGCACAGATACGCAGTATTTT.

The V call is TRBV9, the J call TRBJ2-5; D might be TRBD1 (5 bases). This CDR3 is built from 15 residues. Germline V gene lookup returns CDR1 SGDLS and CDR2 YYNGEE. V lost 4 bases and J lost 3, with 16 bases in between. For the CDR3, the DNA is TGTGCCAGCAGCTCCGCAACAGGTGTTAAAGAGACCCAGTACTTC. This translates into CASSSATGVKETQYF.

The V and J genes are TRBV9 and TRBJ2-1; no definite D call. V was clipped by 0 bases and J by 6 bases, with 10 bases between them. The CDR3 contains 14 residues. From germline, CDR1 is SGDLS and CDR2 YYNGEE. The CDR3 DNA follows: TGTGCCAGCAGCGTAGGGATAGGTCTCAATGAGCAGTTCTTC. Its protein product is CASSVGIGLNEQFF.

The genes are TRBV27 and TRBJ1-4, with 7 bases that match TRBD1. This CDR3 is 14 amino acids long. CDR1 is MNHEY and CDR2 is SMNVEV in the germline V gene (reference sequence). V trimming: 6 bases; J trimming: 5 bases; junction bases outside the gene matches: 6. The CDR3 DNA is TGTGCCAGCAGAGGAGGGGACAGAAATGAAAAACTGTTTTTT. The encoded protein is CASRGGDRNEKLFF. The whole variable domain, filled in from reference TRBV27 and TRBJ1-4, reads EAQVTQNPRYLITVTGKKLTVTCSQNMNHEYMSWYRQDPGLGLRQIYYSMNVEVTDKGDVPEGYKVSRKEKRNFPLILESPSPNQTSLYFCASRGGDRNEKLFFGSGTQLSVL.

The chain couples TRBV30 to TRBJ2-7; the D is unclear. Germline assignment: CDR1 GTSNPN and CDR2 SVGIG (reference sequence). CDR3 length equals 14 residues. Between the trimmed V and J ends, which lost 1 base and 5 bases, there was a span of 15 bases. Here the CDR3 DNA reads TGTGCCTGGAGTGACCTGGGCCTGACTGACGAGCAGTACTTC. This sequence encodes CAWSDLGLTDEQYF. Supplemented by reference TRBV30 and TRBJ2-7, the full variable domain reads SQTIHQWPATLVQPVGSPLSLECTVEGTSNPNLYWYRQAAGRGLQLLFYSVGIGQISSEVPQNLSASRPQDRQFILSSKKLLLSDSGFYLCAWSDLGLTDEQYFGPGTRLTVT.

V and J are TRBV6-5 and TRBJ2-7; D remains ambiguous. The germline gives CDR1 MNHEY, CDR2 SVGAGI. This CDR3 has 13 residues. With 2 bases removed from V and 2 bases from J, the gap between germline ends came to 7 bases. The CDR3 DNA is TGTGCCAGCAGTTACGTAGGGACCTACGAGCAGTACTTC. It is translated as CASSYVGTYEQYF.

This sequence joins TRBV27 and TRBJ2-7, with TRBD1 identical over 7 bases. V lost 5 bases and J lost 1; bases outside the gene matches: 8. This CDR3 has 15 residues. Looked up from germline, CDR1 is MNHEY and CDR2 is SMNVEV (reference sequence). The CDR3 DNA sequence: TGTGCCAGCAGTCATCGGGGACAGATGTCCTACGAGCAGTACTTC. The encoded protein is CASSHRGQMSYEQYF.

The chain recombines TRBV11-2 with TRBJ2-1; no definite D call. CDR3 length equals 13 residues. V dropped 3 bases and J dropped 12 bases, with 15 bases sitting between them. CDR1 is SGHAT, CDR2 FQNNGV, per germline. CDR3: CASSFPARPGQFF. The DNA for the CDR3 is TGTGCCAGCAGCTTCCCCGCCCGACCCGGGCAGTTCTTC.

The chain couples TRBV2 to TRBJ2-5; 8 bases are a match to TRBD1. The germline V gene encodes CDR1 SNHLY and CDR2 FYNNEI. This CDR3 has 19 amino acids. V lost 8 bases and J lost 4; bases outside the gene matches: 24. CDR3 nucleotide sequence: TGTGCCAGCTTAAGGGGATTTGATAGCTGGGACAGGCAAGGAGAGACCCAGTACTTC. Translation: CASLRGFDSWDRQGETQYF.

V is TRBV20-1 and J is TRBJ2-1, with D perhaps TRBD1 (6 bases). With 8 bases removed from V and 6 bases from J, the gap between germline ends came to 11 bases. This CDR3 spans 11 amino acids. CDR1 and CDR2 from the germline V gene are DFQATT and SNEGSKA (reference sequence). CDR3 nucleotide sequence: TGCAGTCAATACAGGGTCAATGAGCAGTTCTTC. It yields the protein CSQYRVNEQFF.

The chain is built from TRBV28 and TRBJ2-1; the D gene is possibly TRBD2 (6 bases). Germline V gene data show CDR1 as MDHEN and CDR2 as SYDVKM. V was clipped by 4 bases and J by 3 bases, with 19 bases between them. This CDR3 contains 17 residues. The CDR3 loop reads CASSSPLASANYNEQFF. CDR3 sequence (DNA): TGTGCCAGCAGTTCCCCCTTAGCTAGCGCCAACTACAATGAGCAGTTCTTC.

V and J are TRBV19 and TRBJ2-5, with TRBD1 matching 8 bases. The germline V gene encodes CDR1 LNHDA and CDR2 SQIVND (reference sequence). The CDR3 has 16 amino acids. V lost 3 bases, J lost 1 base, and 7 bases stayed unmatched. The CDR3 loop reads CASSIGTGRGQETQYF. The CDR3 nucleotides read TGTGCCAGTAGTATCGGGACAGGCCGGGGCCAAGAGACCCAGTACTTC.

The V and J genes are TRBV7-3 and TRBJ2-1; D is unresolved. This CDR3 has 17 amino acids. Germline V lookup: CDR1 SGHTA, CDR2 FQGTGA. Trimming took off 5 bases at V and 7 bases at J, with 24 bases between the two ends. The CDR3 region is CASSPAKVGEYSNEQFF. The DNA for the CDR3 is TGTGCCAGCAGCCCCGCGAAGGTGGGCGAATATTCTAATGAGCAGTTCTTC.

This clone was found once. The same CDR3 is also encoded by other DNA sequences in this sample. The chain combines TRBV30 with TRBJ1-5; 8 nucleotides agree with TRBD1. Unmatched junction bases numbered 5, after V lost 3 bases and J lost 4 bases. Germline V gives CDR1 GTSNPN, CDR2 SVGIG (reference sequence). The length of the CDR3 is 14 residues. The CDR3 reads CAWSTGTGNQPQHF. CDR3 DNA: TGTGCCTGGAGCACCGGGACAGGAAATCAGCCCCAGCATTTT. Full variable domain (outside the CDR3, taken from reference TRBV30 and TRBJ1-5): SQTIHQWPATLVQPVGSPLSLECTVEGTSNPNLYWYRQAAGRGLQLLFYSVGIGQISSEVPQNLSASRPQDRQFILSSKKLLLSDSGFYLCAWSTGTGNQPQHFGDGTRLSIL.

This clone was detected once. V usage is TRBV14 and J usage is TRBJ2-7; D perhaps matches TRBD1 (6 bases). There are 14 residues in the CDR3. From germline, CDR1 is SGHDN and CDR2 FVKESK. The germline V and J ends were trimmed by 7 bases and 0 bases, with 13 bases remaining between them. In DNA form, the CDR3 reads TGTGCCAGCAACCTAAGGGGGAGCTCCTACGAGCAGTACTTC. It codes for CASNLRGSSYEQYF.

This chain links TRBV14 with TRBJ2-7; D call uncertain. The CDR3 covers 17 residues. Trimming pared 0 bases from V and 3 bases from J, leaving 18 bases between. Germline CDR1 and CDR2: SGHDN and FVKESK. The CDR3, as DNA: TGTGCCAGCAGCCAAGATCTCTATAGGCCGCCACGCTACGAGCAGTACTTC. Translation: CASSQDLYRPPRYEQYF.

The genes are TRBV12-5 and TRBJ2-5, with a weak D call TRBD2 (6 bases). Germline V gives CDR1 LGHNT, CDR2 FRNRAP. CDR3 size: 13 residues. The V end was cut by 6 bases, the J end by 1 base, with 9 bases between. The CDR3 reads CASGPGSQETQYF. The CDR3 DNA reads TGTGCTAGTGGGCCCGGGAGCCAAGAGACCCAGTACTTC. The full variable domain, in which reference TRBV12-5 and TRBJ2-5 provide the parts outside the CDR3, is DARVTQTPRHKVTEMGQEVTMRCQPILGHNTVFWYRQTMMQGLELLAYFRNRAPLDDSGMPKDRFSAEMPDATLATLKIQPSEPRDSAVYFCASGPGSQETQYFGPGTRLLVL.